A selection of T cell receptor beta chains follows, all from one sample in a study of blood T cell repertoires in COVID-19. This table comes from immunoSEQ multiplex PCR, and its TCRdb copy is limited to in-frame clones, with some not included. Counted here are 200,000 to 300,000 clones, 80% to 90% occurring once; the ten biggest clones make up 3.5% to 4.5%. Sequencing input: PBMCs or T cells enriched from blood (not recorded which). These TCRs come from a woman younger than 45 who had recovered from COVID-19. Each CDR3 is given with its conserved first and last residue. A D gene is named only where the DNA matches it firmly. Expanded clones get a size class; other rows say once, few or many, or leave the size out.

v_gene,j_gene,abundance,d_gene,CDR3aa,CDR3nt
TRBV5-6,TRBJ2-1,.,TRBD1,CASSFPTGRTRSYNEQFF,TGTGCCAGCAGCTTTCCGACAGGGCGAACGAGATCCTACAATGAGCAGTTCTTC
TRBV5-4,TRBJ2-1,.,TRBD2,CASSLAVPGLAGYNEQFF,TGTGCCAGCAGCTTGGCCGTCCCGGGACTAGCGGGATACAATGAGCAGTTCTTC
TRBV19,TRBJ1-2,.,.,CASSTGEWTRARYGYTF,TGTGCCAGTAGTACAGGGGAATGGACTCGCGCAAGGTATGGCTACACCTTC
TRBV5-1,TRBJ2-1,.,TRBD1,CASSSGTGSFYNEQFF,TGCGCCAGCAGCTCGGGGACAGGGAGTTTTTACAATGAGCAGTTCTTC
TRBV6-5,TRBJ1-6,.,TRBD1,CASRDRGGYSPLHF,TGTGCCAGCAGGGACAGGGGAGGATATTCACCCCTCCACTTT
TRBV28,TRBJ2-3,.,.,CASSLAWDGSPTDTQYF,TGTGCCAGCAGTTTAGCGTGGGACGGGAGTCCCACAGATACGCAGTATTTT
TRBV28,TRBJ2-3,.,.,CASTNLGGESTDTQYF,TGTGCCAGCACCAATTTGGGGGGAGAAAGCACAGATACGCAGTATTTT
TRBV11-2,TRBJ2-3,.,.,CASSLDVTGSTDTQYF,TGTGCCAGCAGCTTAGATGTCACAGGGAGCACAGATACGCAGTATTTT
TRBV7-9,TRBJ2-7,.,.,CASSSRLGEQYF,TGTGCCAGCAGCTCCAGGCTGGGCGAGCAGTACTTC
TRBV9,TRBJ2-7,.,TRBD1,CASSVTDRFTYEQYF,TGTGCCAGCAGCGTAACGGACAGGTTTACCTACGAGCAGTACTTC
TRBV7-9,TRBJ2-1,.,.,CASSYPGTHNEQFF,TGTGCCAGCAGTTACCCCGGGACACACAATGAGCAGTTCTTC
TRBV5-1,TRBJ2-7,.,.,CASSLARQGGEQYF,TGCGCCAGCAGCTTGGCCCGACAGGGAGGCGAGCAGTACTTC
TRBV27,TRBJ2-3,.,TRBD2,CASSPPHSGRSTDTQYF,TGTGCCAGCAGTCCCCCCCATAGCGGGAGGAGCACAGATACGCAGTATTTT
TRBV6-2/TRBV6-3,TRBJ2-3,.,TRBD2,CASSPGTSGSTQYF,TGTGCCAGCAGTCCCGGGACTAGCGGGAGTACGCAGTATTTT
TRBV5-1,TRBJ1-4,.,.,CASSLSATNEKLFF,TGCGCCAGCAGCTTATCAGCAACTAATGAAAAACTGTTTTTT
TRBV3-1/TRBV3-2,TRBJ1-5,.,TRBD1,CASSQGTGVYGQPQHF,TGTGCCAGCAGCCAAGGGACAGGGGTTTATGGACAGCCCCAGCATTTT
TRBV7-2,TRBJ1-2,.,TRBD1,CASSSSTGGLHGYTF,TGTGCCAGCAGCTCGTCCACAGGGGGCTTACATGGCTACACCTTC
TRBV28,TRBJ2-6,.,.,CASSFRGTGANVLTF,TGTGCCAGCAGTTTTAGAGGGACTGGGGCCAACGTCCTGACTTTC
TRBV5-1,TRBJ1-4,.,.,CASSLEIGGDEKLFF,TGCGCCAGCAGCTTGGAGATAGGGGGAGATGAAAAACTGTTTTTT
TRBV20-1,TRBJ2-5,.,TRBD2,CSASLGTSGQETQYF,TGCAGTGCTAGTCTAGGTACTAGCGGTCAAGAGACCCAGTACTTC
TRBV9,TRBJ2-2,many,.,CASSPRFPPHAGELFF,TGTGCCAGCAGCCCCAGGTTCCCGCCGCATGCTGGGGAGCTGTTTTTT
TRBV15,TRBJ1-5,.,TRBD1,CATSRQGQGGAQPQHF,TGTGCCACCAGCAGACAGGGACAGGGGGGGGCTCAGCCCCAGCATTTT
TRBV5-1,TRBJ2-1,.,TRBD1,CASSVGQNNEQFF,TGCGCCAGCAGCGTGGGACAGAACAATGAGCAGTTCTTC
TRBV7-2,TRBJ2-7,.,.,CASSLEALRSYEQYF,TGTGCCAGCAGCTTAGAAGCGCTAAGGTCCTACGAGCAGTACTTC
TRBV28,TRBJ2-1,.,.,CASSLSWSSYNEQFF,TGTGCCAGCAGTTTATCCTGGAGCTCCTACAATGAGCAGTTCTTC
TRBV7-2,TRBJ1-6,.,.,CASSLSGGRNSPLHF,TGTGCCAGCAGCTTAAGCGGGGGTCGCAATTCACCCCTCCACTTT
TRBV30,TRBJ1-1,once,TRBD1,CAWSGGQGGSEAFF,TGTGCCTGGAGTGGGGGACAGGGAGGGTCTGAAGCTTTCTTT
TRBV30,TRBJ1-5,.,.,CAWSVRGLINQPQHF,TGTGCCTGGAGTGTACGGGGTCTCATTAATCAGCCCCAGCATTTT
TRBV7-9,TRBJ1-2,.,TRBD1,CASSTTGWDGYTF,TGTGCCAGCAGCACGACAGGGTGGGATGGCTACACCTTC
TRBV10-3,TRBJ2-1,.,.,CAISDSTGDNEQFF,TGTGCCATCAGTGATTCTACGGGGGACAATGAGCAGTTCTTC
TRBV9,TRBJ2-1,.,.,CASSPEGNSYNEQFF,TGTGCCAGCAGCCCCGAGGGAAACTCCTACAATGAGCAGTTCTTC
TRBV5-1,TRBJ1-2,once,.,CASSLVSGKEYGYTF,TGCGCCAGCAGCTTGGTTTCGGGGAAGGAGTATGGCTACACCTTC
TRBV30,TRBJ2-3,.,.,CAWKLTSTDTQYF,TGTGCCTGGAAATTGACTAGCACAGATACGCAGTATTTT
TRBV19,TRBJ2-1,.,.,CASSRWADDNEQFF,TGTGCCAGTAGTAGGTGGGCCGATGACAATGAGCAGTTCTTC
TRBV5-5,TRBJ2-5,once,.,CASSLAPRGAETQYF,TGTGCCAGCAGCTTGGCACCTAGGGGTGCGGAGACCCAGTACTTC
TRBV4-2,TRBJ2-1,.,TRBD2,CASSPREREFFNEQFF,TGTGCCAGCAGCCCGAGGGAGCGGGAGTTTTTCAATGAGCAGTTCTTC
TRBV4-3,TRBJ1-3,.,TRBD1,CASSQDRIGTIYF,TGCGCCAGCAGCCAGGACAGGATAGGGACCATATATTTT
TRBV27,TRBJ1-4,.,.,CASSFGGATNEKLFF,TGTGCCAGCAGTTTCGGGGGAGCAACTAATGAAAAACTGTTTTTT
TRBV23-1,TRBJ1-1,.,.,CAIRRTRAFYTEAFF,TGCGCCATTAGAAGGACACGGGCTTTTTACACTGAAGCTTTCTTT
TRBV7-2,TRBJ1-2,once,TRBD1,CASSLVGQYNYGYTF,TGTGCCAGCAGCTTAGTGGGACAGTATAACTATGGCTACACCTTC